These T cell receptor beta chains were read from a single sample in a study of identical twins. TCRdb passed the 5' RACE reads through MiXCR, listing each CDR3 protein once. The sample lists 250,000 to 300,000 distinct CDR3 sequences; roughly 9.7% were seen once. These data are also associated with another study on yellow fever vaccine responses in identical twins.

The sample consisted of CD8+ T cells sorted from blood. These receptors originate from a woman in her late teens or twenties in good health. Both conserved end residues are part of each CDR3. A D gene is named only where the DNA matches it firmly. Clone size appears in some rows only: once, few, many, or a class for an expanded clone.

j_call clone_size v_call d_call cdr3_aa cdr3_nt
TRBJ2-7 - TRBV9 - CASSVGRGAYEQYF TGTGCCAGCAGCGTAGGAAGGGGAGCCTACGAGCAGTACTTC
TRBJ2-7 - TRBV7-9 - CASSSEALSYERYF TGTGCCAGCAGCTCAGAGGCTTTGTCCTACGAGCGGTACTTC
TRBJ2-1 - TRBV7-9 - CASSQMADEQFF TGTGCCAGCAGCCAGATGGCTGATGAGCAGTTCTTC
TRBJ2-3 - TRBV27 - CASRGEGGTITPTQYF TGTGCCAGCAGGGGGGAAGGGGGGACAATTACCCCTACGCAGTATTTT
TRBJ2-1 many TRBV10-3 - CAITANPRDGTLSGNEQFF TGTGCCATCACGGCCAACCCGAGGGATGGGACTCTTTCAGGCAATGAGCAGTTCTTC
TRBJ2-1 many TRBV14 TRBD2 CASSQDDERGGNEQFF TGTGCCAGCAGCCAAGACGACGAGCGGGGGGGGAATGAGCAGTTCTTC
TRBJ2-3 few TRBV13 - CASSLISGGGSTDTQYF TGTGCCAGCAGCTTAATCTCCGGCGGGGGCAGCACAGATACGCAGTATTTT
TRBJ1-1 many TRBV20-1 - CSAYQRVTEAFF TGCAGTGCTTATCAGCGCGTCACTGAAGCTTTCTTT
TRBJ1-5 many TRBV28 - CASNSQPQHF TGTGCCAGTAATAGTCAGCCCCAGCATTTT
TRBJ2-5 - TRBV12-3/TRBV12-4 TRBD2 CASSSTLGGKETQYF TGTGCCAGCAGTTCGACCCTGGGGGGGAAAGAGACCCAGTACTTC
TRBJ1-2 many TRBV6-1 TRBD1 CASSEGQGDYGYTF TGTGCCAGCAGTGAAGGACAGGGAGACTATGGCTACACCTTC
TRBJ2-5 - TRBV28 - CASSRRGFTGKETQYF TGTGCCAGCAGCCGCAGAGGTTTCACAGGGAAAGAGACCCAGTACTTC
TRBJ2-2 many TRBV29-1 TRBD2 CSGPGGLAGVTTGELFF TGCAGCGGCCCTGGGGGACTAGCGGGGGTTACTACCGGGGAGCTGTTTTTT
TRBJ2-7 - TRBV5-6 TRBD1 CASSRGDRGYEQYF TGTGCCAGCAGCCGCGGTGACAGGGGCTACGAGCAGTACTTC
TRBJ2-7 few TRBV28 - CASTRGRTVAYEQYF TGTGCCAGCACCCGAGGGAGGACAGTTGCCTACGAGCAGTACTTC
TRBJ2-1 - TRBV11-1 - CASSLLPGQGNTSGDNEQFF TGTGCCAGCAGCCTTTTGCCGGGACAGGGAAATACTAGCGGTGACAATGAGCAGTTCTTC
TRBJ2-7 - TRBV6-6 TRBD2 CASSPSMAGAYEQYF TGTGCCAGCAGTCCCTCTATGGCGGGGGCCTACGAGCAGTACTTC
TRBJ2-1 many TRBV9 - CASSVGASVEQFF TGTGCCAGCAGCGTTGGGGCATCCGTTGAGCAGTTCTTC
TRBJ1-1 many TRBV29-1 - CSAPGDTGNTEAFF TGCAGCGCCCCTGGGGACACAGGGAACACTGAAGCTTTCTTT
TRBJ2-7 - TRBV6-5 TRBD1 CASSLDRVSGQYF TGTGCCAGCAGTTTGGACAGGGTCTCGGGGCAGTACTTC
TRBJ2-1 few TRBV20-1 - CSASPLWSSYNEQFF TGCAGTGCTAGCCCACTCTGGAGCTCCTACAATGAGCAGTTCTTC
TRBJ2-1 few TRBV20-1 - CSARKSLGVHEQFF TGCAGTGCTAGAAAAAGCTTGGGGGTCCATGAGCAGTTCTTC
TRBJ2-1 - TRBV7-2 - CASSPLLGNEQFF TGTGCCAGCAGCCCTCTGTTGGGGAATGAGCAGTTCTTC
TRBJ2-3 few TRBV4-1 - CASSQDGGLAVSTDTQYF TGCGCCAGCAGCCAAGATGGGGGGCTAGCGGTTAGCACAGATACGCAGTATTTT
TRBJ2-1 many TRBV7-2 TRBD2 CASSLVVAGGLYNEQFF TGTGCCAGCAGCTTAGTCGTAGCGGGAGGGTTATACAATGAGCAGTTCTTC
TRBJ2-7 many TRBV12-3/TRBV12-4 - CASSFTGPDEQYF TGTGCCAGCAGTTTCACGGGGCCGGACGAGCAGTACTTC
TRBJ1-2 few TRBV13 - CASTREGQGNYGYTF TGTGCCAGCACCAGAGAGGGGCAGGGAAACTATGGCTACACCTTC
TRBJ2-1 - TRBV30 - CAWSVGSSYNEQFF TGTGCCTGGAGTGTAGGGAGCTCCTACAATGAGCAGTTCTTC
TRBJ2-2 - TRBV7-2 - CASSLAGFTGELFF TGTGCCAGCAGCTTAGCGGGTTTCACCGGGGAGCTGTTTTTT
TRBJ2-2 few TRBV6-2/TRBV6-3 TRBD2 CASSYTGGGRTGELFF TGTGCCAGCAGTTACACCGGGGGAGGGAGAACCGGGGAGCTGTTTTTT
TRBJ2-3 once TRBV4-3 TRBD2 CASSQDWLAEITDTQYF TGCGCCAGCAGCCAAGATTGGCTAGCGGAGATCACAGATACGCAGTATTTT
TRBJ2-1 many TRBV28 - CASSLYGGGSRYNEQFF TGTGCCAGCAGTTTATACGGGGGCGGGAGTAGGTACAATGAGCAGTTCTTC
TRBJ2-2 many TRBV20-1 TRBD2 CSARREGTTNTGELFF TGCAGTGCTAGACGGGAGGGGACAACAAACACCGGGGAGCTGTTTTTT
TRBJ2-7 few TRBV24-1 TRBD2 CATSGLAEEQYF TGTGCCACCAGTGGACTAGCGGAAGAGCAGTACTTC
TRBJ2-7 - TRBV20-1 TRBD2 CSATGTSGRFEYEQYF TGCAGTGCTACCGGCACTAGCGGGAGGTTTGAATACGAGCAGTACTTC
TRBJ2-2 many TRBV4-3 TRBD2 CASSQDRGLAGSGELFF TGCGCCAGCAGCCAAGATAGGGGACTAGCGGGATCCGGGGAGCTGTTTTTT
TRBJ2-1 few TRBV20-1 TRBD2 CSAPTSGGLNTIFYEQFF TGCAGTGCTCCCACTAGCGGGGGGCTAAATACAATCTTCTATGAGCAGTTCTTC
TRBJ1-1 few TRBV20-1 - CSARGGLLDTEAFF TGCAGTGCTAGAGGGGGACTCTTGGACACTGAAGCTTTCTTT
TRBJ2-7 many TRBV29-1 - CSVPSGVRNEQYF TGCAGCGTTCCATCGGGGGTACGGAACGAGCAGTACTTC
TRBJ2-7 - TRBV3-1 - CASSQEPDRPSSYEQYF TGTGCCAGCAGCCAAGAACCAGACAGGCCGAGCTCCTACGAGCAGTACTTC
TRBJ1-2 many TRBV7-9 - CASREPDRGPIAGYTF TGTGCCAGCAGGGAACCAGATAGGGGACCTATAGCAGGCTACACCTTC